This T cell receptor beta chain was recovered during a study of post-analysis software for immune sequencing data. Comment on this clonotype: Its antigen is unknown.

The TCR beta cDNA libraries contained unique molecular identifiers. MiXCR was run by TCRdb on the PCR reads, yielding one entry per CDR3 protein. The table shows a few hundred thousand distinct CDR3 sequences, with around 40% occurring only once. Overall study results and limits: Relative to controls, patients with multiple sclerosis showed significantly lower normalized Chao1 diversity. Controls showed lower frequencies than patients for 4 or 5 TRBV segments, and TRBV5-6, TRBV5-1 and TRBV20-1 were among these.

The CDR3 runs 14 residues. V was cut by 0 bases and J by 5 bases, with 7 bases left in between. Looked up from germline, CDR1 is KGHDR and CDR2 is SFDVKD. This TCR derives from a girl aged 5-17 years with multiple sclerosis. Input material: blood. The chain joins TRBV24-1 to TRBJ2-1; no firm D call. CDR3 DNA sequence: TGTGCCACCAGTGATTTGTTAAGTAACAATGAGCAGTTCTTC. This codes for CATSDLLSNNEQFF.